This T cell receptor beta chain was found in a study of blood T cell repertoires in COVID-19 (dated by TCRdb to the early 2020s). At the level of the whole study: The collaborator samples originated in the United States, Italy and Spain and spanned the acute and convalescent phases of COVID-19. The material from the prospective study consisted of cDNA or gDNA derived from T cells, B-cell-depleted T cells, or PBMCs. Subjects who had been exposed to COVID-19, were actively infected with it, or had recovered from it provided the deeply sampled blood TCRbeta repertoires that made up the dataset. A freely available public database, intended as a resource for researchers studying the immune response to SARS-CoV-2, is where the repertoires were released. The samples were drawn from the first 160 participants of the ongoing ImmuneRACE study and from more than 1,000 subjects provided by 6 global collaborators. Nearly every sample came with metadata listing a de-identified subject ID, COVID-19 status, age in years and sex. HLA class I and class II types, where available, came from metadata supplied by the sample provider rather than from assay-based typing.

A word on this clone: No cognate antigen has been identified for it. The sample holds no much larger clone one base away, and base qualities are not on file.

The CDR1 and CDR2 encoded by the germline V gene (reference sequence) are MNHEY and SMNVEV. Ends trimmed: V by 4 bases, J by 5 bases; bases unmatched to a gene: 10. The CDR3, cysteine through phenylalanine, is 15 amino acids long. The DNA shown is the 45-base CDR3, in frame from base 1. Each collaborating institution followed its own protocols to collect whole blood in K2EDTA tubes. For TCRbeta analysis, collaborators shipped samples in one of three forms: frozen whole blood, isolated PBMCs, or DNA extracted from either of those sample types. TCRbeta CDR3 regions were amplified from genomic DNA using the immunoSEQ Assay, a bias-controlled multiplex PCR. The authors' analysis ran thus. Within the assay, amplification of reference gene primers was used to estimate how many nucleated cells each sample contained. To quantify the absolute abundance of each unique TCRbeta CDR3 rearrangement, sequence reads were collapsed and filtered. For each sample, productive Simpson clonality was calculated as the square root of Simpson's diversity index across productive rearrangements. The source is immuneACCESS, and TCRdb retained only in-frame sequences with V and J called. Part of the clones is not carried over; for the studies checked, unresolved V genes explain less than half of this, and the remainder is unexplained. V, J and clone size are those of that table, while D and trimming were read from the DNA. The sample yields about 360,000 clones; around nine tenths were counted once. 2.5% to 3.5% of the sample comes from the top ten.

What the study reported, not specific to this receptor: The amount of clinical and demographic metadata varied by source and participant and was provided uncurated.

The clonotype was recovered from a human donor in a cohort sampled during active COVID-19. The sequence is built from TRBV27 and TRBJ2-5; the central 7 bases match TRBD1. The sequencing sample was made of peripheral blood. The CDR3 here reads CASSSRGRLTETQYF. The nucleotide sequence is TGTGCCAGCAGTTCAAGGGGGCGACTTACGGAGACCCAGTACTTC.